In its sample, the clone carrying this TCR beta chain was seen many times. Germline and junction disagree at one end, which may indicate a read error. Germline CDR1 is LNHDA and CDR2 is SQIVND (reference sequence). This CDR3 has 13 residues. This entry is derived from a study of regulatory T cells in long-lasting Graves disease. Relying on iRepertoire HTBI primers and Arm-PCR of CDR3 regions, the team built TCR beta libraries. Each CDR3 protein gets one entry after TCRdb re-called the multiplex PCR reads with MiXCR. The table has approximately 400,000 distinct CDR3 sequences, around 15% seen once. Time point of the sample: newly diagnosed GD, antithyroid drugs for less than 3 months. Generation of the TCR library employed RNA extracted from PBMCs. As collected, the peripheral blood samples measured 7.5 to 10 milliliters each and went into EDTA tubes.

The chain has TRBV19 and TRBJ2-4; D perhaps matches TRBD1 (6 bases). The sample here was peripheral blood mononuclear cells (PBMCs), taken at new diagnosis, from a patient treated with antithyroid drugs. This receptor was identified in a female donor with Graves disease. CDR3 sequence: CASSIAMGDTPWF. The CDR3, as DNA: TGTGCCAGTAGTATAGCAATGGGGGACACCCCCTGGTTC.